This is a list of T cell receptor beta chains from one sample in a study of blood T cell repertoires in COVID-19. Libraries were prepared by immunoSEQ multiplex PCR; TCRdb keeps only in-frame clonotypes and omits some of them. Among about 33,000 clones listed, around 85% were seen once. Sequencing was carried out using peripheral blood. All receptors come from a woman of 80 years or more with active or convalescent COVID-19. Both conserved end residues are part of each CDR3. D genes are given only for firm matches. Not every row has a clone size; where given, it reads once, few, many or a size class.

cdr3_aa: CASSFPGRANEQYF
cdr3_nt: TGTGCCAGCAGTTTCCCTGGCAGGGCCAACGAGCAGTACTTC
v_call: TRBV27
clone_size: .
d_call: .
j_call: TRBJ2-7

cdr3_aa: CASSFDSGSGEQFF
cdr3_nt: TGCGCCAGCAGTTTCGATAGCGGGAGTGGTGAGCAGTTCTTC
v_call: TRBV5-1
clone_size: .
d_call: TRBD2
j_call: TRBJ2-1

cdr3_aa: CASSRQAMSDSYEQYF
cdr3_nt: TGTGCCAGCAGTCGACAAGCCATGTCGGATTCCTACGAGCAGTACTTC
v_call: TRBV9
clone_size: once
d_call: .
j_call: TRBJ2-7

cdr3_aa: CASSQGGGSQPQHF
cdr3_nt: TGTGCCAGCAGCCAAGGGGGAGGCAGTCAGCCCCAGCATTTT
v_call: TRBV3-1/TRBV3-2
clone_size: .
d_call: .
j_call: TRBJ1-5

cdr3_aa: CAIRDKANEKLFF
cdr3_nt: TGTGCCATCCGGGACAAAGCTAATGAAAAACTGTTTTTT
v_call: TRBV10-3
clone_size: .
d_call: .
j_call: TRBJ1-4

cdr3_aa: CASSPWPSGSNEQFF
cdr3_nt: TGTGCCAGCAGCCCGTGGCCTAGCGGGAGCAATGAGCAGTTCTTC
v_call: TRBV7-2
clone_size: .
d_call: TRBD2
j_call: TRBJ2-1

cdr3_aa: CASRRGQGSYSPLHF
cdr3_nt: TGTGCCAGCAGGAGGGGACAGGGGTCTTATTCACCCCTCCACTTT
v_call: TRBV2
clone_size: .
d_call: TRBD1
j_call: TRBJ1-6

cdr3_aa: CSVLGDITDTQYF
cdr3_nt: TGCAGCGTTCTTGGGGACATCACAGATACGCAGTATTTT
v_call: TRBV29-1
clone_size: .
d_call: .
j_call: TRBJ2-3

cdr3_aa: CASSPRNSEKLFF
cdr3_nt: TGTGCCAGCTCACCCCGGAACAGCGAAAAACTGTTTTTT
v_call: TRBV18
clone_size: .
d_call: .
j_call: TRBJ1-4

cdr3_aa: CASSKKTGDGYNEQFF
cdr3_nt: TGCGCCAGCAGCAAGAAAACGGGGGATGGGTACAATGAGCAGTTCTTC
v_call: TRBV4-1
clone_size: .
d_call: .
j_call: TRBJ2-1

cdr3_aa: CASSIRDRATDTQYF
cdr3_nt: TGTGCCAGTAGTATCCGGGACAGGGCGACAGATACGCAGTATTTT
v_call: TRBV19
clone_size: .
d_call: TRBD1
j_call: TRBJ2-3

cdr3_aa: CASSEFRAGEKLFF
cdr3_nt: TGTGCCAGCAGTGAATTCAGGGCAGGAGAAAAACTGTTTTTT
v_call: TRBV2
clone_size: once
d_call: .
j_call: TRBJ1-4

cdr3_aa: CASSYSGHRGDDTQYF
cdr3_nt: TGTGCCAGCAGTTACTCTGGGCACCGGGGAGACGATACGCAGTATTTT
v_call: TRBV6-5
clone_size: .
d_call: .
j_call: TRBJ2-3

cdr3_aa: CASSSLQGGVSPLHF
cdr3_nt: TGTGCCAGCAGTTCTCTCCAGGGAGGGGTTTCACCCCTCCACTTT
v_call: TRBV6-5
clone_size: .
d_call: .
j_call: TRBJ1-6

cdr3_aa: CASSQLGQVVNTEAFF
cdr3_nt: TGCGCCAGCAGCCAGCTGGGACAGGTTGTGAACACTGAAGCTTTCTTT
v_call: TRBV4-1
clone_size: .
d_call: TRBD1
j_call: TRBJ1-1

cdr3_aa: CASSVEAGDSLLLAKNIQYF
cdr3_nt: TGTGCCAGCAGCGTAGAAGCGGGGGACTCTCTACTACTAGCCAAAAACATTCAGTACTTC
v_call: TRBV9
clone_size: few
d_call: TRBD2
j_call: TRBJ2-4

cdr3_aa: CASSLAPTSSYEQYF
cdr3_nt: TGTGCCAGCAGTTTAGCTCCAACGAGCTCCTACGAGCAGTACTTC
v_call: TRBV28
clone_size: .
d_call: .
j_call: TRBJ2-7

cdr3_aa: CASSPGLAGPYNEQFF
cdr3_nt: TGTGCCAGCAGTCCTGGACTAGCGGGACCCTACAATGAGCAGTTCTTC
v_call: TRBV5-4
clone_size: once
d_call: TRBD2
j_call: TRBJ2-1

cdr3_aa: CASTRLAGAETQYF
cdr3_nt: TGTGCCAGCACCCGACTAGCGGGGGCAGAGACCCAGTACTTC
v_call: TRBV6-5
clone_size: .
d_call: TRBD2
j_call: TRBJ2-5

cdr3_aa: CSASGAGGGTEAFF
cdr3_nt: TGCAGTGCTAGTGGGGCAGGGGGAGGCACTGAAGCTTTCTTT
v_call: TRBV20-1
clone_size: .
d_call: TRBD1
j_call: TRBJ1-1

cdr3_aa: CSANRGVGAFF
cdr3_nt: TGCAGTGCTAACAGGGGTGTTGGAGCTTTCTTT
v_call: TRBV20-1
clone_size: once
d_call: TRBD1
j_call: TRBJ1-1

cdr3_aa: CASSQVTTQGGEQFF
cdr3_nt: TGTGCCAGCAGCCAAGTCACTACCCAGGGTGGCGAGCAGTTCTTC
v_call: TRBV3-1/TRBV3-2
clone_size: .
d_call: .
j_call: TRBJ2-1

cdr3_aa: CASSKGQGNYEQYF
cdr3_nt: TGTGCCAGCAGCAAAGGACAGGGTAACTACGAGCAGTACTTC
v_call: TRBV21-1
clone_size: .
d_call: .
j_call: TRBJ2-7

cdr3_aa: CAWTKERRGNEKLFF
cdr3_nt: TGTGCCTGGACCAAGGAGAGGAGGGGAAATGAAAAACTGTTTTTT
v_call: TRBV30
clone_size: .
d_call: .
j_call: TRBJ1-4

cdr3_aa: CASSQRVAGGSEKLFF
cdr3_nt: TGTGCCAGCAGCCAGAGGGTCGCAGGGGGTAGTGAAAAACTGTTTTTT
v_call: TRBV3-1/TRBV3-2
clone_size: .
d_call: TRBD1
j_call: TRBJ1-4

cdr3_aa: CATSDGGQGGSNQPQHF
cdr3_nt: TGTGCCACCAGTGATGGGGGACAGGGAGGGAGCAATCAGCCCCAGCATTTT
v_call: TRBV24-1
clone_size: .
d_call: TRBD1
j_call: TRBJ1-5

cdr3_aa: CASSPTGKGNTIYF
cdr3_nt: TGTGCCAGCAGTCCCACAGGGAAAGGAAACACCATATATTTT
v_call: TRBV28
clone_size: once
d_call: .
j_call: TRBJ1-3

cdr3_aa: CASRTGGASGNTIYF
cdr3_nt: TGTGCCAGCCGAACAGGGGGCGCGTCTGGAAACACCATATATTTT
v_call: TRBV6-5
clone_size: few
d_call: TRBD1
j_call: TRBJ1-3

cdr3_aa: CASSLRPGSGNTIYF
cdr3_nt: TGTGCCAGCAGTCTCCGTCCGGGGTCTGGAAACACCATATATTTT
v_call: TRBV28
clone_size: .
d_call: .
j_call: TRBJ1-3

cdr3_aa: CASSMGEGAGNTIYF
cdr3_nt: TGTGCCAGCAGCATGGGGGAGGGGGCTGGAAACACCATATATTTT
v_call: TRBV4-2
clone_size: .
d_call: .
j_call: TRBJ1-3

cdr3_aa: CASSQARGPLFGNTIYF
cdr3_nt: TGCGCCAGCAGCCAAGCCAGGGGGCCGTTGTTTGGAAACACCATATATTTT
v_call: TRBV4-1
clone_size: .
d_call: TRBD1
j_call: TRBJ1-3

cdr3_aa: CASSEALSSQFYGYTF
cdr3_nt: TGTGCCAGCAGTGAAGCGCTTAGTAGCCAGTTCTATGGCTACACCTTC
v_call: TRBV6-1
clone_size: once
d_call: .
j_call: TRBJ1-2

cdr3_aa: CAISQTGTQEQYF
cdr3_nt: TGTGCCATCAGCCAGACAGGGACTCAAGAGCAGTACTTC
v_call: TRBV10-3
clone_size: .
d_call: .
j_call: TRBJ2-7

cdr3_aa: CASSVSPEDTEAFF
cdr3_nt: TGTGCCAGCAGCGTCTCTCCAGAGGACACTGAAGCTTTCTTT
v_call: TRBV9
clone_size: .
d_call: .
j_call: TRBJ1-1

cdr3_aa: CASSPARGGTNEKLFF
cdr3_nt: TGTGCCAGCTCACCGGCTCGGGGGGGTACTAATGAAAAACTGTTTTTT
v_call: TRBV18
clone_size: .
d_call: .
j_call: TRBJ1-4

cdr3_aa: CASSYSGLRNTEAFF
cdr3_nt: TGTGCCAGCAGTTACTCGGGACTGCGCAACACTGAAGCTTTCTTT
v_call: TRBV6-5
clone_size: .
d_call: .
j_call: TRBJ1-1

cdr3_aa: CAISESGGVGEKLFF
cdr3_nt: TGTGCCATCAGTGAGTCCGGAGGCGTCGGGGAAAAACTGTTTTTT
v_call: TRBV10-3
clone_size: .
d_call: .
j_call: TRBJ1-4

cdr3_aa: CASSLDSNYGYTF
cdr3_nt: TGTGCCAGCAGCTTAGACAGTAACTATGGCTACACCTTC
v_call: TRBV5-4
clone_size: .
d_call: .
j_call: TRBJ1-2

cdr3_aa: CASSIPGQGRDTQYF
cdr3_nt: TGTGCCAGTAGTATTCCGGGACAGGGCAGAGATACGCAGTATTTT
v_call: TRBV19
clone_size: .
d_call: TRBD1
j_call: TRBJ2-3

cdr3_aa: CASSSLGGNTEAFF
cdr3_nt: TGTGCCAGCAGTTCCCTGGGGGGGAACACTGAAGCTTTCTTT
v_call: TRBV7-2
clone_size: .
d_call: .
j_call: TRBJ1-1

cdr3_aa: CASSPTSGFYLNEQFF
cdr3_nt: TGTGCCAGCAGCCCCACTAGTGGTTTTTACCTCAATGAGCAGTTCTTC
v_call: TRBV11-2
clone_size: .
d_call: .
j_call: TRBJ2-1

cdr3_aa: CSVTRGGLETQYF
cdr3_nt: TGCAGCGTTACGCGGGGGGGCCTGGAGACCCAGTACTTC
v_call: TRBV29-1
clone_size: .
d_call: TRBD2
j_call: TRBJ2-5

cdr3_aa: CASSSTLRGSEQYF
cdr3_nt: TGTGCCAGCAGCTCCACCCTCAGGGGAAGCGAGCAGTACTTC
v_call: TRBV5-4
clone_size: .
d_call: .
j_call: TRBJ2-7

cdr3_aa: CASSQGVSGTGSYEQYF
cdr3_nt: TGCGCCAGCAGCCAAGGGGTCTCGGGGACAGGCTCCTACGAGCAGTACTTC
v_call: TRBV4-3
clone_size: .
d_call: TRBD1
j_call: TRBJ2-7

cdr3_aa: CASSSGRAGSETQYF
cdr3_nt: TGTGCCAGCAGCAGCGGGAGGGCTGGGAGCGAGACCCAGTACTTC
v_call: TRBV2
clone_size: .
d_call: TRBD2
j_call: TRBJ2-5

cdr3_aa: CASNGGRGNGYTF
cdr3_nt: TGTGCCAGTAATGGGGGCAGGGGAAATGGCTACACCTTC
v_call: TRBV19
clone_size: .
d_call: .
j_call: TRBJ1-2

cdr3_aa: CASRIGTSGLWGELFF
cdr3_nt: TGTGCCAGCAGAATCGGGACTAGCGGATTATGGGGGGAGCTGTTTTTT
v_call: TRBV27
clone_size: .
d_call: TRBD2
j_call: TRBJ2-2

cdr3_aa: CASSRPQGYANEKLFF
cdr3_nt: TGTGCCAGCAGCCGACCACAGGGATATGCTAATGAAAAACTGTTTTTT
v_call: TRBV7-8
clone_size: .
d_call: .
j_call: TRBJ1-4

cdr3_aa: CATSRSGLTEAFF
cdr3_nt: TGTGCCACCAGCAGGTCGGGTCTCACTGAAGCTTTCTTT
v_call: TRBV15
clone_size: .
d_call: .
j_call: TRBJ1-1

cdr3_aa: CASGRVGETQYF
cdr3_nt: TGTGCCAGCGGCAGGGTGGGTGAGACCCAGTACTTC
v_call: TRBV11-2
clone_size: .
d_call: .
j_call: TRBJ2-5

cdr3_aa: CAWAGGDYQPQHF
cdr3_nt: TGTGCCTGGGCTGGGGGGGATTATCAGCCCCAGCATTTT
v_call: TRBV30
clone_size: .
d_call: .
j_call: TRBJ1-5

cdr3_aa: CASSLTGYGYTF
cdr3_nt: TGTGCCAGCAGTTTAACGGGTTATGGCTACACCTTC
v_call: TRBV12-3/TRBV12-4
clone_size: once
d_call: .
j_call: TRBJ1-2

cdr3_aa: CASSLGTSSEQFF
cdr3_nt: TGTGCCAGCAGCTTAGGGACTAGCAGTGAGCAGTTCTTC
v_call: TRBV7-3
clone_size: .
d_call: TRBD2
j_call: TRBJ2-1

cdr3_aa: CASSVTVTDTQYF
cdr3_nt: TGTGCCAGCAGCGTAACAGTTACAGATACGCAGTATTTT
v_call: TRBV9
clone_size: .
d_call: .
j_call: TRBJ2-3

cdr3_aa: CASMTSGRVEQYF
cdr3_nt: TGTGCCAGCATGACTAGCGGGAGAGTCGAGCAGTACTTC
v_call: TRBV2
clone_size: .
d_call: TRBD2
j_call: TRBJ2-7